The entry that follows covers one T cell receptor (beta chain) sequence. Its antigen is unknown. The immunoSEQ assay was version 4, run in survey mode. Libraries were prepared by immunoSEQ multiplex PCR; TCRdb keeps only in-frame clonotypes and omits some of them. Counted here are more than 30,000 clones, 80% to 85% occurring once; the ten biggest clones make up roughly 1%. These data come from a study of persistence of HIV-infected CD4 T cells. Overall study context: The sample holds CD4+ T cells responsive to CMV or HIV-1 Gag.

An overlapping HIV-1 Gag peptide pool stimulated these cells at 0.95 to 1 ug/peptide/mL. CD40L-negative CD69-negative CD45RO-high memory CD4+ T cells were sorted as populations depleted of antigen-responding cells. General study results and limits: TCR oligoclonality correlated with proviral oligoclonality in the same sorted populations. TCRbeta richness was lower in CMV- and Gag-responding cells than in anti-CD3/anti-CD28-responding cells.

This TCR was sampled from an adult with HIV. The donor label of this sample is uncertain. The sequences come from cultured CD4+ T cells from PBMCs, collected from a patient who received antiretroviral therapy.

The CDR3 spells CAISEIAGDMGNEQFF. DNA of the CDR3: TGTGCCATCAGTGAAATAGCGGGGGACATGGGGAATGAGCAGTTCTTC. This chain uses TRBV10-3 with TRBJ2-1; 9 nucleotides agree with TRBD2. Germline V lookup: CDR1 ENHRY, CDR2 SYGVKD. The J segment lost 7 bases and the V segment lost 3 bases, leaving 10 bases of the junction unmatched. The CDR3 runs 16 residues.